This TCR beta chain stems from a study of blood T cell repertoires in COVID-19. Authors' processing steps: For nucleated cells, counts were estimated from reference gene primer amplification. TCRdb keeps only in-frame clones here, not all; method: immunoSEQ multiplex PCR. The V and J calls and clone size were taken over from that table, and D and trimming were inferred from the DNA. This sample has under 250,000 clones, with approximately 91% found just once. The receptor was derived from a man aged 35 to 55 with acute or convalescent COVID-19. The sample taken for sequencing was peripheral blood.

The CDR3 DNA sequence: TGTGCCAGTAGTATACCGTACAATGAGCAGTTCTTC. Residues: CASSIPYNEQFF. This chain uses TRBV19 with TRBJ2-1; no definite D call. The CDR3 loop spans 12 amino acids. Germline CDR1 reads LNHDA; CDR2 reads SQIVND (reference sequence). The V and J ends lost 2 bases and 4 bases respectively, with 3 bases between them.